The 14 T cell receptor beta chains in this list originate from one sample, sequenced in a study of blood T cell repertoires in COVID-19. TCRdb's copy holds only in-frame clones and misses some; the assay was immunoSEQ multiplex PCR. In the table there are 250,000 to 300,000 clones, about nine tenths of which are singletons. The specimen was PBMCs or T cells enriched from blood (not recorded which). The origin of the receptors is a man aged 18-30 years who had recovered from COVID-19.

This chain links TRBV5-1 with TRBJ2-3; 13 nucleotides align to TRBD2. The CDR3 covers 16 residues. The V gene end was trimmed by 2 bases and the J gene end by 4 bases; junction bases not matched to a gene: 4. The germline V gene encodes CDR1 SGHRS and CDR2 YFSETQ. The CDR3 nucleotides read TGCGCCAGCAGCTTCGGGACTAGCGGGACATCAGATACGCAGTATTTT. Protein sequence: CASSFGTSGTSDTQYF.

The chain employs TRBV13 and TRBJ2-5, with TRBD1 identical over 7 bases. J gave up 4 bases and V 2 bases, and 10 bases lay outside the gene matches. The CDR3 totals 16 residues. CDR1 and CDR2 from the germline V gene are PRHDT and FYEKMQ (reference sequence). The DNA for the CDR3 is TGTGCCAGCAGCTTAACTGGACAGGCCTTAGGAGAGACCCAGTACTTC. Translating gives CASSLTGQALGETQYF.

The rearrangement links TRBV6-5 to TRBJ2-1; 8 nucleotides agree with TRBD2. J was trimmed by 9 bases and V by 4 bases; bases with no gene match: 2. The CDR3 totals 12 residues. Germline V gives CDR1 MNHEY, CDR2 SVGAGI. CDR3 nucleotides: TGTGCCAGCAGTTCCACTAGCGGTGAGCAGTTCTTC. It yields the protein CASSSTSGEQFF.

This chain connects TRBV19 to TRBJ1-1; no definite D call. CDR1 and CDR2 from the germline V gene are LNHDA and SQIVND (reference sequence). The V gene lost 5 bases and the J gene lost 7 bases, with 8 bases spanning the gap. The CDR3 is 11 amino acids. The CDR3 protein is CASSREVEAFF. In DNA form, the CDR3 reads TGTGCCAGTAGTCGGGAGGTTGAAGCTTTCTTT.

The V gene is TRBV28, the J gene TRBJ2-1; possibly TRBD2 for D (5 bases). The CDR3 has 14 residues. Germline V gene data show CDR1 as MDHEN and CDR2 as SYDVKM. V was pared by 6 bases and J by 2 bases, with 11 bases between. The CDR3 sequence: CASSLTGTYNEQFF. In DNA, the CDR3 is TGTGCCAGCAGCCTCACGGGAACCTACAATGAGCAGTTCTTC.

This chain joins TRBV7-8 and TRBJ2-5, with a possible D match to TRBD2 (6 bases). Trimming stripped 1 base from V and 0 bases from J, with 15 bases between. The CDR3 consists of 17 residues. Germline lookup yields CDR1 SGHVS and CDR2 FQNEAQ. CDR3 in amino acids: CASSLGVGGAHQETQYF. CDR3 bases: TGTGCCAGCAGCTTAGGGGTGGGCGGGGCCCACCAAGAGACCCAGTACTTC.

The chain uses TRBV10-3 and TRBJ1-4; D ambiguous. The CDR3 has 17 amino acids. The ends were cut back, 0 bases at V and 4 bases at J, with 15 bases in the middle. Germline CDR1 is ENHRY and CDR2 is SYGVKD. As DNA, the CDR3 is TGTGCCATCAGTGAGTCGACCAGTAGCCCGAGTAATGAAAAACTGTTTTTT. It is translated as CAISESTSSPSNEKLFF.

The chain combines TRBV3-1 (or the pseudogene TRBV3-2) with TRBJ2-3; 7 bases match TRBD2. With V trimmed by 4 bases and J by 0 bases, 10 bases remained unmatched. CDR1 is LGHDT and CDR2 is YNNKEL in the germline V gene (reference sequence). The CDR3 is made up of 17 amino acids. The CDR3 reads CASSRSASGGSTDTQYF. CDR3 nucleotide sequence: TGTGCCAGCAGCCGATCTGCTAGCGGAGGTAGCACAGATACGCAGTATTTT.

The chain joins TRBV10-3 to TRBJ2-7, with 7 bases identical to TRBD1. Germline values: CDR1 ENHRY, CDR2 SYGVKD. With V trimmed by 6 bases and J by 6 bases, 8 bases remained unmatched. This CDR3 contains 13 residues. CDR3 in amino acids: CAIREDRDLEQYF. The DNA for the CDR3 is TGTGCCATCAGAGAAGACAGGGACCTCGAGCAGTACTTC.

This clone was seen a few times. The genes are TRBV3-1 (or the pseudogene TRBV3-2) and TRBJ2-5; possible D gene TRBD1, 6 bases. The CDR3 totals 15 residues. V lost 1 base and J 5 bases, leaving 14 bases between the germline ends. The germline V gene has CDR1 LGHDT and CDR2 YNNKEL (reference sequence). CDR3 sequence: CASSQGWGLRETQYF. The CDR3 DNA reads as TGTGCCAGCAGCCAAGGCTGGGGGCTTAGGGAGACCCAGTACTTC.

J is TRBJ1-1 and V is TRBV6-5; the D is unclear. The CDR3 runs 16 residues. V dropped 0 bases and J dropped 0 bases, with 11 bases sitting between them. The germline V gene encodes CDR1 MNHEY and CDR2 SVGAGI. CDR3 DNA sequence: TGTGCCAGCAGTTACTCGATACTTCAGGTGAACACTGAAGCTTTCTTT. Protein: CASSYSILQVNTEAFF.

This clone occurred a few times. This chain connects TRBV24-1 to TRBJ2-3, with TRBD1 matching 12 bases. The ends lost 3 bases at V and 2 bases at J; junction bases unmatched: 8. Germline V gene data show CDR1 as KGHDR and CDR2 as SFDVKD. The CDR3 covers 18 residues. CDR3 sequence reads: CATSDGTGGRYSTDTQYF. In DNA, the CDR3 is TGTGCCACCAGTGATGGGACAGGGGGCCGCTATTCCACAGATACGCAGTATTTT.

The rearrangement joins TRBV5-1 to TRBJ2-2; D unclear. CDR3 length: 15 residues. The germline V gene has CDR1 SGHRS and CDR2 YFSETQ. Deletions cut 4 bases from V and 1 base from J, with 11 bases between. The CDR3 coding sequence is TGCGCCAGCAGCCCTACTCCAGGGAACACCGGGGAGCTGTTTTTT. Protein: CASSPTPGNTGELFF.

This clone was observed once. The CDR3 sequence: CASSQDGGYQAGYGYTF. The CDR3 DNA sequence: TGTGCCAGCAGCCAAGATGGCGGGTACCAAGCGGGCTATGGCTACACCTTC. The rearrangement links TRBV3-1 (or the pseudogene TRBV3-2) to TRBJ1-2; no clear D gene. The V and J ends lost 0 bases and 4 bases respectively, with 18 bases between them. Germline V gives CDR1 LGHDT, CDR2 YNNKEL (reference sequence). The CDR3 sequence is 17 residues long.